This T cell receptor (beta chain) originates from a study of T cell changes during pregnancy in multiple sclerosis. Losses at the gene ends were 8 bases for V and 2 bases for J; bases not matched to a gene: 6. This CDR3 region has 14 residues. From germline, CDR1 is SNHLY and CDR2 FYNNEI. The repertoire was sequenced with immunoSEQ multiplex PCR; TCRdb's copy has only in-frame clones and lacks some. The table includes some 80,000 clones, about 92% detected once. The TCR sequence derives from a female donor with multiple sclerosis, enrolled in a pregnancy study. The chain couples TRBV2 to TRBJ2-5, with 9 positions matching TRBD1. Source: peripheral blood, taken before pregnancy. CDR3 in DNA: TGTGCCAGCCTTTTTGACAGGGGGCAAGAGACCCAGTACTTC. This encodes CASLFDRGQETQYF. The whole variable domain, filled in from reference TRBV2 and TRBJ2-5, reads EPEVTQTPSHQVTQMGQEVILRCVPISNHLYFYWYRQILGQKVEFLVSFYNNEISEKSEIFDDQFSVERPDGSNFTLKIRSTKLEDSAMYFCASLFDRGQETQYFGPGTRLLVL.